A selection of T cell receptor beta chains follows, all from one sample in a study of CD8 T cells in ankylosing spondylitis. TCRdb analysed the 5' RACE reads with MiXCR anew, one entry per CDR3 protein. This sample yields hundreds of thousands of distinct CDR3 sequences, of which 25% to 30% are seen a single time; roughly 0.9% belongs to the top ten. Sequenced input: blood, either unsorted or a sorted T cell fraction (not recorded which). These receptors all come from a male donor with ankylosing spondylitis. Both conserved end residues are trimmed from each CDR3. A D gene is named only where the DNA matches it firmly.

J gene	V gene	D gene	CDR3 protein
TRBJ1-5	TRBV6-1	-	ATDGQSPRRNQPQH
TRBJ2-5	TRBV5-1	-	ASSLAAPPGETQY
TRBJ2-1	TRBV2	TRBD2	ASSERTSSDEQF
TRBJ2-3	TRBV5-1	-	ASSLAQDTDTQY
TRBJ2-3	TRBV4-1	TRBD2	ASSQDREGDDTQY
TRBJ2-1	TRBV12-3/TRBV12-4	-	ASNTWLGQRNNEQF
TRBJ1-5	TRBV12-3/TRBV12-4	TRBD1	ASSKGGGQGAQPQH
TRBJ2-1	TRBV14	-	ASSQDSHNEQF
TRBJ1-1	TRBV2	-	ATPSGTEAF
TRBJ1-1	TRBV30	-	AWSAEVGTEAF
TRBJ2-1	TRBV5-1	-	ASSLEVSEQF
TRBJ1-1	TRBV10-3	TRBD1	AISEPGQINTEAF
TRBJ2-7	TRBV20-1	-	SARGQGPYEQY
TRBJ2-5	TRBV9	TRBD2	ASSVDTSAQETQY
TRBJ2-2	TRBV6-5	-	ASSWLHNTGELF
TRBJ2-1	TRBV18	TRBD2	ASSPPGLAGWEQF
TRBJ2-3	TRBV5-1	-	ASSLEAPGTDTQY
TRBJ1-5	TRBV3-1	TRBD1	ASSRQGAGQPQH
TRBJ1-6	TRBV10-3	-	AIHRDLGSPLH
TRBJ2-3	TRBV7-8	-	ATRDLYLRSTDTQY
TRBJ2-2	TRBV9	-	ASSVVVRPGHGELF
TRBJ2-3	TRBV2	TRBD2	ASKSGRFTDTQY
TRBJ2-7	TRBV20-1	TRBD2	SGEGPGTYEQY
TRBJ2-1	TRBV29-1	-	SVELSAQGMNEQF
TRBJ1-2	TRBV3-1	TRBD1	ASSVTGANGYT
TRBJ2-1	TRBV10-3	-	AISGRGGVDNEQF
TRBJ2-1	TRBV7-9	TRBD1	ASSLKGQMDYNEQF
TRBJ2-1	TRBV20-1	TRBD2	SAPRLANEQF
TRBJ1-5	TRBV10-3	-	AISEEGGNQPQH
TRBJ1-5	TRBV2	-	ASSVGGNQPQH
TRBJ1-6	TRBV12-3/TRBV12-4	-	ASSLALEYSPLH
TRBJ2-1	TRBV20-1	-	SARGGAAEQF
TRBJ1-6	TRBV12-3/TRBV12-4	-	ASSLVGSPLH
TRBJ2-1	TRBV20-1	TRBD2	SALTTGGGNEQF
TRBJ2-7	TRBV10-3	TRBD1	AIGARGLFYEQY
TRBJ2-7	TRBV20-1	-	SASTTYEQY
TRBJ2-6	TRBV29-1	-	SVASGANVLT
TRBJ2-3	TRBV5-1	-	ASSLGRWEPPTDTQY
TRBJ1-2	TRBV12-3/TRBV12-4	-	ASSIQEGWGYT
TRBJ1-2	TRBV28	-	ASSPLGNYGYT
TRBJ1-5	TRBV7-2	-	ASSLWGWGSNQPQH
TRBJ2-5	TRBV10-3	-	AISEVARGKETQY
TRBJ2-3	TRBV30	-	AWSVGWPGAGTDTQY
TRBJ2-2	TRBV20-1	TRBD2	SAATSGEGIGELF
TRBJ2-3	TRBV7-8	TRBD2	ASSSRGGGDTQY
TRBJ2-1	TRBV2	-	ASRLGGPWNNEQF
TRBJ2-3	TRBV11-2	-	ASSRQRVTDTQY
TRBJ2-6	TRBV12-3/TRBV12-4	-	ASSARGTGANVLT
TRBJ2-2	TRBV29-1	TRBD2	SVDRGRGNTGELF